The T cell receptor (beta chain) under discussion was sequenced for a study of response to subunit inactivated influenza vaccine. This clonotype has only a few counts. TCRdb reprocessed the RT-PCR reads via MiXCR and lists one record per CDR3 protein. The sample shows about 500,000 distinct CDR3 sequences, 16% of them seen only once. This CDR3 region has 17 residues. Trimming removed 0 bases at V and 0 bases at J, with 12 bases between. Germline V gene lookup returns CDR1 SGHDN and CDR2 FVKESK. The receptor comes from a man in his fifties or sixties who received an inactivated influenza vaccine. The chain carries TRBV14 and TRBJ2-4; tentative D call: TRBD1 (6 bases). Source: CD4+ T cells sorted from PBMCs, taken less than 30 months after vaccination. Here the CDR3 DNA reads TGTGCCAGCAGCCAAGAAGGGGGAGCGGTAGCCAAAAACATTCAGTACTTC. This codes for CASSQEGGAVAKNIQYF.